These 5 T cell receptor beta chains came from one sample sequenced in a study of blood T cell repertoires in COVID-19. Assay used: immunoSEQ multiplex PCR; TCRdb lists only in-frame clones, some missing. Here the sample spans some 68,000 clones, 86% being singletons. Sequencing was carried out using peripheral blood. The receptor source for this set is a man aged 50 or older with active COVID-19.

The chain couples TRBV4-2 to TRBJ2-2; 9 bases fit TRBD2. V gave up 7 bases and J gave up 0 bases; unmatched junction bases: 6. The CDR3 loop spans 16 amino acids. From germline, CDR1 is LGHNA and CDR2 YNFKEQ. The CDR3 reads CASKLAGVANTGELFF. The CDR3 bases are TGTGCCAGCAAACTAGCGGGCGTCGCGAACACCGGGGAGCTGTTTTTT.

The sample holds one count of this clone. The chain employs TRBV24-1 and TRBJ2-7; possibly TRBD2 for D (7 bases). Germline assignment: CDR1 KGHDR and CDR2 SFDVKD. The CDR3 covers 14 residues. V shed 4 bases and J shed 6 bases, with 15 bases lying between them. The CDR3 DNA is TGTGCCACCAGTGAGGCCGAGGGAGGGGGCGAGCAGTACTTC. This codes for CATSEAEGGGEQYF.

The V call is TRBV7-3, the J call TRBJ2-1; TRBD2 matches 8 bases. This CDR3 is built from 14 residues. Looked up from germline, CDR1 is SGHTA and CDR2 is FQGTGA. After removal of 6 bases from V and 3 bases from J, the junction contained 4 bases not matched to a gene. DNA of the CDR3: TGTGCCAGCAGTATAGCGGGGATCTACAATGAGCAGTTCTTC. Translated, it gives CASSIAGIYNEQFF.

V is TRBV6-2 or TRBV6-3 and J is TRBJ2-7, with 8 nucleotides matching TRBD1. This CDR3 region has 13 residues. Germline trimming cut 5 bases from V and 6 bases from J; bases unmatched to any gene: 6. CDR1 is MNHEY, CDR2 SVGEGT, per germline. CDR3 amino acids: CASSQQGVGEQYF. Written as DNA, the CDR3 is TGTGCCAGCAGTCAACAGGGGGTCGGCGAGCAGTACTTC.

The chain couples TRBV13 to TRBJ2-7; 7 bases map to TRBD1. The CDR3 runs 14 residues. Germline V lookup: CDR1 PRHDT, CDR2 FYEKMQ (reference sequence). J gave up 4 bases and V 5 bases, and 8 bases lay outside the gene matches. Here the CDR3 reads CASSGRQGEYEQYF. Written as DNA, the CDR3 is TGTGCCAGCAGCGGGCGACAGGGAGAGTACGAGCAGTACTTC.